This T cell receptor (beta chain) stems from a study of CD8 T cells in Susac syndrome (dated 2019 in TCRdb). Regarding the study in general: Of the Susac syndrome patients who were sequenced, eight were in clinical remission while more than five had clinically active disease. At the time of blood withdrawal, Susac syndrome patients were either therapy-naive, taking corticosteroids (with some also receiving IVIg), or on IVIg alone. Repertoire sequencing was used to test whether CD8+ T cell activation and differentiation in Susac syndrome was antigen driven. The clonality of the CD8+ T cell repertoire was compared across approximately twelve healthy donors, about 14 Susac syndrome patients and 15 multiple sclerosis patients. The paper as a whole reports these results and caveats: The TCR sequencing and HLA analysis was acknowledged to have included a relatively small number of individuals. In the total CD8+ and CD8+ TEMRA repertoires, about 16 and five Susac-specific public clones, respectively, were identified. Clonal expansion was observed in Susac syndrome CD8+ repertoires, with the highest expansion in CD8+ TEMRA cells and greater expansion in clinically active than in remitting patients.

Peripheral blood CD8+ and CD4+ T cells from healthy donors, Susac syndrome patients and multiple sclerosis patients were profiled using high-throughput TCR beta sequencing. Susac syndrome patients met recently defined diagnostic criteria for definite or probable disease. Bulk CD8+ and CD4+ T cells were purified by magnetic negative isolation, while CD8+ TEMRA cells were enriched using FACS. Blood was collected in EDTA tubes and processed within 24 hours, with PBMCs isolated through density gradient centrifugation. PBMCs intended for TCR sequencing were cryopreserved in liquid nitrogen and were subsequently thawed in a 37 degrees C water bath. Purity of sorted or isolated CD4+, CD8+ and CD8+ TEMRA cells was at least 90%. Notes on this clonotype: What this receptor recognizes is not known. Base qualities were left out, and no much larger clone turns up one base away.

CDR1 SQVTM and CDR2 ANQGSEA were looked up in the germline V gene. From V the trimming removes 8 bases and from J it removes 7 bases, while the gene matches leave 13 bases of the junction unaccounted for. The CDR3 has 13 amino acids, counting the end cysteine and phenylalanine. Only the CDR3 region is kept as DNA, spanning 39 bases read in frame from base 1. RNA was extracted using the RNeasy kit, and about 0.45 to 1 ug of the RNA was reverse transcribed with random hexamers. TCR beta CDR3 regions were amplified with the immunoSEQ multiplex PCR assay covering 54 Vbeta and 13 Jbeta segments. PCR amplification bias was corrected using a synthetic template baseline for primer optimization and computational correction. The original pipeline was this. Reads were assigned to V, D and J genes according to IMGT and analyzed in immunoSEQ Analyzer, with only productive sequences retained. Clonality was computed as one minus Shannon entropy normalized by log2 of the number of productive unique sequences. For each patient and control, public and private clones were evaluated among the 100 most prevalent clones. Clones were defined as Susac-specific if absent from the healthy and MS cohorts, from around 1,000 published viral clones and from other ImmuneACCESS disease sequences. TCRdb passed the public sequencing reads through fastp at Q25 and MiXCR, retaining productive beta sequences. CDR3 protein duplicates are merged, each entry listing the most common genes and DNA. What appears here as the V and J calls and clone size reflects TCRdb's work, not the paper's. Here the sample has 80,000 or so distinct CDR3 sequences; 90% to 97% occur a single time. The ten most abundant clones make up approximately 0.41% of the sample.

What was sequenced was CD8+ T cells from PBMCs. This receptor chain uses TRBV29-1 and TRBJ2-5, and 7 junctional nucleotides match TRBD1. This receptor was taken from a human donor with Susac syndrome. The nucleotide sequence reads TGCAGCTCCGGGGCAGGGGGAGAAGGGACCCAGTACTTC. Translated, it reads CSSGAGGEGTQYF.